This T cell receptor (beta chain) derives from a study of beta chain features in type 1 diabetes. Every participating donor gave one draw, a heparinised blood sample averaging about 100 mL. Central memory, naive, regulatory and stem cell-like memory CD4+ cells were sorted by CD45RO/CCR7/CD25/CD127/CD95/CD27. V lost 4 bases and J 5 bases, leaving 10 bases between the germline ends. The CDR3 consists of 13 residues. CDR1 and CDR2 (germline): SGHRS, YFSETQ. Whole-study findings and limits: Patients showed naive, central memory and Treg TCRB repertoires that appeared more similar than those of healthy donors. Shorter TCRB CDR3s, moderately but significantly so, marked every one of the four CD4+ subsets in Type 1 diabetes patients.

Reverse transcription of all isolated RNA meant that expressed TCRB transcripts were sequenced. The protocol was immunoSEQ multiplex PCR, while the TCRdb copy is restricted to in-frame clones and leaves out a portion. The table records 120,000 or so clones, 17% of them present only once. This clone turned up a few times. Its matching antigen is unknown. Source material: central memory CD4+ T cells from blood. The chain recombines TRBV5-1 with TRBJ2-1; D is perhaps TRBD1 (7 bases). The TCR comes from a man aged 18-30 years with type 1 diabetes. Here the CDR3 DNA reads TGCGCCAGCAGCGCGGGACAGAACAATGAGCAGTTCTTC. Its translation is CASSAGQNNEQFF.